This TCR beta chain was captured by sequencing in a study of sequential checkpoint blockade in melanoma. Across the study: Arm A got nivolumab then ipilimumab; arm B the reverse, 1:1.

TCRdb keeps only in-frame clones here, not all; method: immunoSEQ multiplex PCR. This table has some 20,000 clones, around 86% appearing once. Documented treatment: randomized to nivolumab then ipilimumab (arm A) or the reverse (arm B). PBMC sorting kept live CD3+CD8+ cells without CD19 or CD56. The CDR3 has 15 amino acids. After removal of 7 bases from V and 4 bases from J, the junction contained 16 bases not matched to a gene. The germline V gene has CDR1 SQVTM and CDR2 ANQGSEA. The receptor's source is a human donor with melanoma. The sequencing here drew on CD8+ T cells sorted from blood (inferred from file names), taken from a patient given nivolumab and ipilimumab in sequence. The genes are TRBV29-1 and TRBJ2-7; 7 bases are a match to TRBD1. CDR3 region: CSGGSDRSEVYEQYF. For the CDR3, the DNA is TGCAGCGGGGGTTCGGACAGGTCGGAAGTATACGAGCAGTACTTC.